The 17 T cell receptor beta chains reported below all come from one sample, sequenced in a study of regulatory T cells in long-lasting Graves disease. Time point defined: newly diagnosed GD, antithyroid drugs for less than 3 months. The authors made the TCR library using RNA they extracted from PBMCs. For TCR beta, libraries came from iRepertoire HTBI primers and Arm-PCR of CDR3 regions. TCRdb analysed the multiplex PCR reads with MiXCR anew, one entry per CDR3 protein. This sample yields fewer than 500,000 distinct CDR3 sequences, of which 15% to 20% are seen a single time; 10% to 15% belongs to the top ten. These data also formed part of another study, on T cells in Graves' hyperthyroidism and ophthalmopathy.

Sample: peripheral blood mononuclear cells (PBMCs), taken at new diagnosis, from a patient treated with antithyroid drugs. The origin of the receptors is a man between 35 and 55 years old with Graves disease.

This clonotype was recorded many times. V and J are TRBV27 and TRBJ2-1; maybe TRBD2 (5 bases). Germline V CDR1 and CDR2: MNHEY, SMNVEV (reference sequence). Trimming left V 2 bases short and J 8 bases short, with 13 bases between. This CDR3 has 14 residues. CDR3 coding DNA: TGTGCCAGCAGTTTAAGTTCCGGGAAGCATGAGCAGTTCTTC. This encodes CASSLSSGKHEQFF.

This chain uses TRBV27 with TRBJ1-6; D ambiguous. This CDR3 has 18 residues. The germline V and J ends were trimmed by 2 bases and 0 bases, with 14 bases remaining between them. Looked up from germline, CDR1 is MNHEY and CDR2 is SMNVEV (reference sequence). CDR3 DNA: TGTGCCAGCAGTTTAAGGAGGGAAGGGAGCTCCTATAATTCACCCCTCCACTTT. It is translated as CASSLRREGSSYNSPLHF.

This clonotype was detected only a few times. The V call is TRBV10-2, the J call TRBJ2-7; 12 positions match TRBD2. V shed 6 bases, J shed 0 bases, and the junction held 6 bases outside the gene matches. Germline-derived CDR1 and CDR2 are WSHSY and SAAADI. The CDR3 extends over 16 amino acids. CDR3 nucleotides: TGCGCCAGCAGGGATAGGACTAGCGGGACCTCCTACGAGCAGTACTTC. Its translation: CASRDRTSGTSYEQYF.

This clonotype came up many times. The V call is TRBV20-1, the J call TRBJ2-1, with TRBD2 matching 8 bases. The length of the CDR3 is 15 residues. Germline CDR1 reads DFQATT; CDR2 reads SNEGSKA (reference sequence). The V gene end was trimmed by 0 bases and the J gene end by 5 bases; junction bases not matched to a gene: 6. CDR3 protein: CSARDVASGHNEQFF. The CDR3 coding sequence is TGCAGTGCTAGAGATGTGGCTAGCGGGCACAATGAGCAGTTCTTC.

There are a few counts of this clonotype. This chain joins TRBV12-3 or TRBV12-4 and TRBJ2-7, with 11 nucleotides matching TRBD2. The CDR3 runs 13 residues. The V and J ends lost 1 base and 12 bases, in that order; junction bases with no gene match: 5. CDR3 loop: CASSLGGLAAGYF. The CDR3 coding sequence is TGTGCCAGCAGTTTAGGGGGACTAGCGGCCGGGTACTTC.

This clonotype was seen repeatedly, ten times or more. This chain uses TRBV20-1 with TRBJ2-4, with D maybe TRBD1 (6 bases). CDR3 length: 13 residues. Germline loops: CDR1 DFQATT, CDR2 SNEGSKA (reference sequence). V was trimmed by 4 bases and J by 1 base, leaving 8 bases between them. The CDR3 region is CSAMGAAKNIQYF. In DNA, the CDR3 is TGCAGTGCTATGGGGGCCGCCAAAAACATTCAGTACTTC.

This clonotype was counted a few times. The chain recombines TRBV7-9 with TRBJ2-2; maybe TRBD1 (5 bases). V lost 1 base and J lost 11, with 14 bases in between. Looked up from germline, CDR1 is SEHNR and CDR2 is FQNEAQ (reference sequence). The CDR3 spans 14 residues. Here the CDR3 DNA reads TGTGCCAGCAGCTTAGGGCCGGTTCAGGGCGAGCTGTTTTTT. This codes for CASSLGPVQGELFF.

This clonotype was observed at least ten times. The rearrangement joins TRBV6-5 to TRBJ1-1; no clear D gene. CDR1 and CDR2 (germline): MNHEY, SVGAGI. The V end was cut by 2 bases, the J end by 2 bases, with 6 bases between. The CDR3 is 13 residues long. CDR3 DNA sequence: TGTGCCAGCAGTTACGGCGGAAACACTGAAGCTTTCTTT. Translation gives CASSYGGNTEAFF.

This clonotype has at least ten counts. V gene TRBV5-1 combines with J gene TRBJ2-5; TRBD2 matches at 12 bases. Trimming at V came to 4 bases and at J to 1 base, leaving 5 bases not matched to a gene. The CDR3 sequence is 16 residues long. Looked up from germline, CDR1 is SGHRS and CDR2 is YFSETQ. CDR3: CASSSGTSGPQETQYF. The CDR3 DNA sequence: TGCGCCAGCAGCAGCGGGACTAGCGGGCCCCAAGAGACCCAGTACTTC.

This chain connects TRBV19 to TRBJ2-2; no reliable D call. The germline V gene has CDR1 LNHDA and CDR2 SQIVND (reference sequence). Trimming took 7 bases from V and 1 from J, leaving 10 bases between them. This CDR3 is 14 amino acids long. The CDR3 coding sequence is TGTGCCAGTACGCAGGACCAGAACACCGGGGAGCTGTTTTTT. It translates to CASTQDQNTGELFF.

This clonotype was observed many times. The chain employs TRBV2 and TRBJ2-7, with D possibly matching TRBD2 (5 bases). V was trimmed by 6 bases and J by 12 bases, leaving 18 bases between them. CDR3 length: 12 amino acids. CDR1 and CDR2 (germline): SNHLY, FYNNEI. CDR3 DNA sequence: TGTGCCAGCAGCGAAACAATTCGGGATCCGTACTTC. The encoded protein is CASSETIRDPYF. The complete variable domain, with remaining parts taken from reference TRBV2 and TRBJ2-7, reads EPEVTQTPSHQVTQMGQEVILRCVPISNHLYFYWYRQILGQKVEFLVSFYNNEISEKSEIFDDQFSVERPDGSNFTLKIRSTKLEDSAMYFCASSETIRDPYFGPGTRLTVT.

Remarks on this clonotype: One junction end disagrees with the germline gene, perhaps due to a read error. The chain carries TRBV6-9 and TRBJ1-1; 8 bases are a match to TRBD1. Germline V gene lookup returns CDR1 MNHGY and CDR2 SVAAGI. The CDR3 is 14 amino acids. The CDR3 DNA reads TGTGCCGGCAGTTCTGGACAGGGGAACACTGAAGCTTTCTTT. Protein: CAGSSGQGNTEAFF.

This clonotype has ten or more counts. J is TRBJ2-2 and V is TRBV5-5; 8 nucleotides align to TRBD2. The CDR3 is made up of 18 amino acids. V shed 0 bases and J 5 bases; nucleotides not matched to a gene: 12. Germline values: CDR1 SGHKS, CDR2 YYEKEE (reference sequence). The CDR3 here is CASSLEGLVAGRTGELFF. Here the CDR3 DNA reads TGTGCCAGCAGCTTGGAAGGATTGGTAGCGGGGCGGACCGGGGAGCTGTTTTTT.

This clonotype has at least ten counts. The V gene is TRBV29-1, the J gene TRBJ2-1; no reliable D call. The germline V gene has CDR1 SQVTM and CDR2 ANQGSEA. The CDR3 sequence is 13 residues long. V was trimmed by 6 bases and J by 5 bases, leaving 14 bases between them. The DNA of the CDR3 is TGCAGCGTCGACATGGTGTGGGACAATGAGCAGTTCTTC. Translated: CSVDMVWDNEQFF.

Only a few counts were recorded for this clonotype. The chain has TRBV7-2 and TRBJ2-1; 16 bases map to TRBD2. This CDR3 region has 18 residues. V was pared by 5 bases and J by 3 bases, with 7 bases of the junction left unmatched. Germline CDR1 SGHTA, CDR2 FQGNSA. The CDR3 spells CASSTPGTSGRVYNEQFF. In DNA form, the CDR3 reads TGTGCCAGCAGCACTCCCGGGACTAGCGGGAGGGTCTACAATGAGCAGTTCTTC.

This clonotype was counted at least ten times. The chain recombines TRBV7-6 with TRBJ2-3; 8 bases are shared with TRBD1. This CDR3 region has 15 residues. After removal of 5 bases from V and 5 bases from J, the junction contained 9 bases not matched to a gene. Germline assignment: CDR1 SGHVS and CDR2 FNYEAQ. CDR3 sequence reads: CASSRRTGSEDTQYF. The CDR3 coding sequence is TGTGCCAGCAGCAGAAGGACAGGGAGTGAAGATACGCAGTATTTT.

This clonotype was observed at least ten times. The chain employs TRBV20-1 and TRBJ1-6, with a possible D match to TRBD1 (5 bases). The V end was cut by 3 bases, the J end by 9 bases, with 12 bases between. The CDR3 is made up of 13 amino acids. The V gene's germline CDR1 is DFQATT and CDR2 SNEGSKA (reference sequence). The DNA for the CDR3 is TGCAGTGCTAGCGACATCCAGGGTTCACCCCTCCACTTT. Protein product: CSASDIQGSPLHF.